Below are 31 T cell receptor beta chains sequenced from a single sample in a study of OX40 agonist ivuxolimab in advanced cancers. The table came from immunoSEQ multiplex PCR; TCRdb's copy has only in-frame clones and leaves some out. The sample holds about 62,000 clones, approximately 81% seen once. Material: CD4+ or CD8+ T cells sorted from blood, obtained in a trial of the OX40 agonist ivuxolimab. These receptors came from an adult with an advanced solid tumor such as melanoma, head and neck, liver or kidney cancer.

V and J are TRBV5-1 and TRBJ2-5; maybe TRBD1 (6 bases). The CDR3 has 15 amino acids. The germline V gene encodes CDR1 SGHRS and CDR2 YFSETQ. V was trimmed by 0 bases and J by 2 bases, leaving 11 bases between them. Here the CDR3 reads CASSLATGTQETQYF. The CDR3 DNA sequence: TGCGCCAGCAGCTTGGCTACCGGGACACAAGAGACCCAGTACTTC.

This chain connects TRBV5-1 to TRBJ1-3; unclear D gene. Trimming shortened V by 0 bases and J by 4 bases, and 5 bases separated the two germline ends. CDR3 length equals 13 residues. Germline loops: CDR1 SGHRS, CDR2 YFSETQ. The CDR3 coding sequence is TGCGCCAGCAGCTTGGACGTAGGAAACACCATATATTTT. Encoded protein: CASSLDVGNTIYF.

J is TRBJ2-1 and V is TRBV5-1, with D possibly matching TRBD2 (5 bases). The germline gives CDR1 SGHRS, CDR2 YFSETQ. The CDR3 totals 14 residues. V was cut by 5 bases and J by 6 bases, with 15 bases left in between. The DNA of the CDR3 is TGCGCCAGCAGTCAGCGGACGCCGGGCAATGAGCAGTTCTTC. It codes for CASSQRTPGNEQFF.

The CDR3 coding sequence is TGTGCCAGCAGCCCGGGACACAACACTGAAGCTTTCTTT. This translates into CASSPGHNTEAFF. V and J are TRBV28 and TRBJ1-1, with D possibly matching TRBD1 (6 bases). V was cut by 6 bases and J by 2 bases, with 10 bases left in between. This CDR3 is built from 13 residues. CDR1 and CDR2 from the germline V gene are MDHEN and SYDVKM.

V gene TRBV5-1 combines with J gene TRBJ2-1; tentatively, D is TRBD1 (6 bases). This CDR3 spans 16 amino acids. Per the germline V gene, CDR1 is SGHRS and CDR2 is YFSETQ. The ends were cut back, 3 bases at V and 3 bases at J, with 16 bases in the middle. The CDR3 nucleotides are TGCGCCAGCAGCTCCCAAGGGGGTGGGGGCTACAATGAGCAGTTCTTC. Protein sequence: CASSSQGGGGYNEQFF.

The genes are TRBV6-6 and TRBJ1-5; no definite D call. The germline gives CDR1 MNHNY, CDR2 SVGAGI (reference sequence). The CDR3 is made up of 11 amino acids. Trimming pared 6 bases from V and 10 bases from J, leaving 10 bases between. CDR3 residues: CASSPGTPQHF. CDR3 sequence (DNA): TGTGCCAGCAGCCCCGGCACCCCCCAGCATTTT.

The rearrangement joins TRBV11-2 to TRBJ2-3; TRBD1 might be the D (6 bases). The ends were cut back, 5 bases at V and 2 bases at J, with 14 bases in the middle. The germline gives CDR1 SGHAT, CDR2 FQNNGV. The CDR3 covers 15 residues. The CDR3 region has the DNA TGTGCCAGCAGCGAAGGACAGCTAGACACAGATACGCAGTATTTT. Translated: CASSEGQLDTDTQYF. Together with reference TRBV11-2 and TRBJ2-3, the CDR3 gives the full variable domain: EAGVAQSPRYKIIEKRQSVAFWCNPISGHATLYWYQQILGQGPKLLIQFQNNGVVDDSQLPKDRFSAERLKGVDSTLKIQPAKLEDSAVYLCASSEGQLDTDTQYFGPGTRLTVL.

This chain joins TRBV7-3 and TRBJ2-1; 9 positions match TRBD2. Germline CDR1 SGHTA, CDR2 FQGTGA. This CDR3 is 13 amino acids long. The trim removed 5 bases at V and 9 bases at J, leaving 5 bases unmatched. CDR3 loop: CASSQGLAGEQFF. In DNA form, the CDR3 reads TGTGCCAGCAGCCAGGGACTAGCTGGTGAGCAGTTCTTC.

This sequence joins TRBV5-1 and TRBJ2-7, with TRBD1 as a possible D gene (7 bases). The V gene's germline CDR1 is SGHRS and CDR2 YFSETQ. The CDR3 extends over 16 amino acids. Trimming left V 1 base short and J 2 bases short, with 16 bases between. CDR3 sequence: CASSLRRGPQTYEQYF. The DNA of the CDR3 is TGCGCCAGCAGCTTGAGGAGGGGGCCTCAGACCTACGAGCAGTACTTC.

This CDR3 reads CASTQVGGTNTGELFF. The CDR3 coding sequence is TGTGCCAGCACCCAAGTTGGGGGGACGAACACCGGGGAGCTGTTTTTT. V is TRBV9 and J is TRBJ2-2; D is perhaps TRBD2 (6 bases). This CDR3 region has 16 residues. The V end lost 6 bases, the J end lost 0 bases, and 15 bases lay between the germline ends. From germline, CDR1 is SGDLS and CDR2 YYNGEE.

CDR3 sequence (DNA): TGTGCCAGCTCACCAGCGTCGACTAGCGGAGACAATGAGCAGTTCTTC. Translation gives CASSPASTSGDNEQFF. The chain combines TRBV18 with TRBJ2-1; 9 nucleotides line up with TRBD2. The trim removed 2 bases at V and 5 bases at J, leaving 7 bases unmatched. The CDR3 has 16 residues. The germline CDR1 and CDR2 sequences are KGHSH and LQKENI.

This rearrangement joins TRBV27 to TRBJ2-5; weak D call: TRBD2 (7 bases). The tail of the sequence fits TRBJ2-7 better, so the J call may be wrong. The CDR3 consists of 15 residues. Germline CDR1 MNHEY, CDR2 SMNVEV (reference sequence). CDR3 nucleotide sequence: TGTGCCAGCAGTTTAAGTGGGAGGGACACCTACGAGCAGTACTTC. It yields the protein CASSLSGRDTYEQYF.

The J gene is TRBJ2-7, the V gene TRBV2; 11 nucleotides align to TRBD1. With V trimmed by 7 bases and J by 4 bases, 9 bases remained unmatched. Germline V gene data show CDR1 as SNHLY and CDR2 as FYNNEI. The CDR3 runs 15 residues. The CDR3 DNA sequence: TGTGCCAGCAAGAGCTTCGGGACAGGGGGATACGAGCAGTACTTC. Translation gives CASKSFGTGGYEQYF.

This clone was detected only once. The J gene is TRBJ2-1, the V gene TRBV9; 7 bases align to TRBD2. CDR3 length equals 14 residues. CDR1 SGDLS and CDR2 YYNGEE come from the germline V gene. After removal of 2 bases from V and 8 bases from J, the junction contained 7 bases not matched to a gene. CDR3 region: CASSVELATDEQFF. CDR3 DNA: TGTGCCAGCAGCGTCGAACTAGCGACCGATGAGCAGTTCTTC.

The chain combines TRBV5-1 with TRBJ1-2; D is unresolved. Germline loops: CDR1 SGHRS, CDR2 YFSETQ. CDR3 size: 15 residues. V dropped 2 bases and J dropped 4 bases, with 15 bases sitting between them. The CDR3, as DNA: TGCGCCAGCAGCTTCGGCAGATCACAGCTCTATGGCTACACCTTC. It specifies CASSFGRSQLYGYTF.

V usage is TRBV6-5 and J usage is TRBJ2-5, with 13 bases that match TRBD2. The V segment lost 5 bases and the J segment 8 bases; nucleotides outside the gene matches: 8. The CDR3 contains 15 residues. In germline, CDR1 is MNHEY, CDR2 SVGAGI. The chain's CDR3 is CASSGLAGEVGTQYF. The CDR3 region has the DNA TGTGCCAGCAGTGGACTAGCGGGAGAGGTCGGTACCCAGTACTTC.

The rearrangement links TRBV18 to TRBJ2-5; D gene uncertain. CDR1 and CDR2 (germline): KGHSH, LQKENI. CDR3 length equals 11 residues. Trimming cost V 2 bases and J 5 bases, with 3 bases left between them. The CDR3 sequence: CASSPEETQYF. CDR3 in DNA: TGTGCCAGCTCACCAGAGGAGACCCAGTACTTC.

The rearrangement joins TRBV10-2 to TRBJ2-5, with a possible D match to TRBD2 (5 bases). V shed 9 bases and J shed 4 bases, with 18 bases lying between them. Germline loops: CDR1 WSHSY, CDR2 SAAADI. The CDR3 loop spans 14 amino acids. For the CDR3, the DNA is TGCGCCAGTAGTTTAGTACGGGAAAGAGAGACCCAGTACTTC. Residues: CASSLVRERETQYF.

V usage is TRBV5-1 and J usage is TRBJ2-7; D remains ambiguous. Germline CDR1 reads SGHRS; CDR2 reads YFSETQ. V was trimmed by 0 bases and J by 7 bases, leaving 14 bases between them. CDR3 size: 14 residues. The CDR3 sequence: CASSLGTGLGEQYF. CDR3 bases: TGCGCCAGCAGCTTGGGGACGGGTTTGGGAGAGCAGTACTTC.

The J gene is TRBJ1-4, the V gene TRBV6-6; 7 nucleotides match TRBD1. Trimming removed 5 bases from V and 7 bases from J; junction bases left unmatched: 7. This CDR3 is built from 14 residues. Germline V lookup: CDR1 MNHNY, CDR2 SVGAGI (reference sequence). The CDR3 DNA reads as TGTGCCAGCAGTCTCAGGGGGACGGGTGAAAAACTGTTTTTT. Its protein product is CASSLRGTGEKLFF.

The rearrangement uses TRBV6-1 and TRBJ2-7, with D uncertain. Germline V lookup: CDR1 MNHNS, CDR2 SASEGT. CDR3 length equals 12 residues. V was clipped by 3 bases and J by 3 bases, with 6 bases between them. The CDR3 nucleotides are TGTGCCAGCAGTGATCCATTCTACGAGCAGTACTTC. Protein: CASSDPFYEQYF.

The chain is built from TRBV7-9 and TRBJ2-3, with D perhaps matching TRBD2 (5 bases). V gave up 2 bases and J gave up 4 bases, with 7 bases separating them. The CDR3 runs to 13 residues. CDR1 is SEHNR and CDR2 is FQNEAQ in the germline V gene (reference sequence). The CDR3 coding sequence is TGTGCCAGCAGCTTAAGGCGGGCAGATACGCAGTATTTT. Encoded protein: CASSLRRADTQYF.

This clone was detected a few times. The V call is TRBV5-1, the J call TRBJ2-1, with D perhaps given as TRBD1 or TRBD2 (9 bases each). The CDR3 runs 16 residues. CDR1 and CDR2 (germline): SGHRS, YFSETQ. Trimming took 4 bases from V and 6 from J, leaving 20 bases between them. The CDR3 protein is CASSRELAGQGNEQFF. DNA of the CDR3: TGCGCCAGCAGCCGCGAGCTAGCGGGACAGGGCAATGAGCAGTTCTTC.

The chain combines TRBV19 with TRBJ1-6, with D unresolved. Germline-derived CDR1 and CDR2 are LNHDA and SQIVND (reference sequence). Deletions cut 3 bases from V and 0 bases from J, with 9 bases between. The CDR3 has 16 amino acids. The DNA of the CDR3 is TGTGCCAGTAGTATGATCGGTAGCTCCTATAATTCACCCCTCCACTTT. Its protein product is CASSMIGSSYNSPLHF.

V is TRBV28 and J is TRBJ2-7, with a tentative D call TRBD2 (6 bases). V was clipped by 5 bases and J by 6 bases, with 14 bases between them. The CDR3 is 13 residues long. Per germline, CDR1 MDHEN and CDR2 SYDVKM. The CDR3 loop reads CASSPGLGFEQYF. The DNA of the CDR3 is TGTGCCAGCAGTCCGGGACTGGGCTTCGAGCAGTACTTC.

V gene TRBV6-5 combines with J gene TRBJ2-7, with D perhaps TRBD2 (6 bases). Trimming took off 4 bases at V and 0 bases at J, with 13 bases between the two ends. The CDR3 runs 15 residues. Germline CDR1 is MNHEY and CDR2 is SVGAGI. The CDR3, as DNA: TGTGCCAGCAGTTCCGGACTAAAGGCCTCCTACGAGCAGTACTTC. Amino acids: CASSSGLKASYEQYF.

This clone has just one count. The V gene is TRBV19, the J gene TRBJ1-6; D gene ambiguous. Trimming pared 8 bases from V and 7 bases from J, leaving 21 bases between. This CDR3 is built from 16 residues. Germline V gene lookup returns CDR1 LNHDA and CDR2 SQIVND (reference sequence). CDR3 bases: TGTGCCAGTCAAGGCAGGCAGCTAGCTTGGAATTCACCCCTCCACTTT. It encodes CASQGRQLAWNSPLHF.

The chain has TRBV10-2 and TRBJ1-2; a weak D match, TRBD1 (5 bases). The CDR3 extends over 13 amino acids. Germline V lookup: CDR1 WSHSY, CDR2 SAAADI. The V end lost 10 bases, the J end lost 1 base, and 13 bases lay between the germline ends. The chain's CDR3 is CATSPGHNYGYTF. The CDR3 region has the DNA TGCGCCACCAGCCCGGGGCATAACTATGGCTACACCTTC.

This clone was picked up one time. The V and J genes are TRBV5-1 and TRBJ2-1; tentative D call: TRBD2 (6 bases). V lost 3 bases, J lost 6 bases, and 13 bases lay in between. This CDR3 spans 14 amino acids. Germline assignment: CDR1 SGHRS and CDR2 YFSETQ. The CDR3 DNA is TGCGCCAGCAGCTCGGGACTGGAGGGCAATGAGCAGTTCTTC. Amino acids: CASSSGLEGNEQFF.

The chain recombines TRBV29-1 with TRBJ2-5; D unresolved. V was cut by 8 bases and J by 4 bases, with 11 bases left in between. The CDR3 has 11 residues. Germline V gene sequence: CDR1 SQVTM, CDR2 ANQGSEA. CDR3 DNA sequence: TGCAGCACATCAGAGCGAGAGACCCAGTACTTC. It is translated as CSTSERETQYF.

The chain couples TRBV5-4 to TRBJ2-1, with D tentatively TRBD2 (5 bases). Germline-derived CDR1 and CDR2 are SGHNT and YYREEE (reference sequence). Trimming cost V 0 bases and J 5 bases, with 15 bases left between them. The CDR3 extends over 16 amino acids. The CDR3 DNA sequence: TGTGCCAGCAGCTTGGGGAGGCTAGCATACAACAATGAGCAGTTCTTC. Protein: CASSLGRLAYNNEQFF.